This T cell receptor (beta chain) was observed in a study of blood T cell repertoires in COVID-19. Study background: Samples representing acute and convalescent COVID-19 were sourced from the United States, Italy and Spain. From T cells, B-cell-depleted T cells, or PBMCs came the material, which was cDNA or gDNA.

Authors' data handling: Quantification of nucleated cells was approximated via reference gene primer amplification. Generated by immunoSEQ multiplex PCR, the TCRdb table keeps only in-frame clones and is missing some. The V and J calls and the clone size are those of that table, but D and trimming were determined from the DNA. Here the sample spans 170,000 or so clones, approximately 88% being singletons. This CDR3 has 16 amino acids. Trimming took off 2 bases at V and 3 bases at J, with 16 bases between the two ends. CDR1 and CDR2 (germline): LNHDA, SQIVND (reference sequence). The clonotype originates from a woman between 55 and 75 years old with acute or convalescent COVID-19. The specimen was peripheral blood. This chain joins TRBV19 and TRBJ1-1; a weak D match, TRBD1 (6 bases). DNA for the CDR3: TGTGCCAGTAGTATAAAGGGGGGGCGGCCTCACACTGAAGCTTTCTTT. Encoded protein: CASSIKGGRPHTEAFF.